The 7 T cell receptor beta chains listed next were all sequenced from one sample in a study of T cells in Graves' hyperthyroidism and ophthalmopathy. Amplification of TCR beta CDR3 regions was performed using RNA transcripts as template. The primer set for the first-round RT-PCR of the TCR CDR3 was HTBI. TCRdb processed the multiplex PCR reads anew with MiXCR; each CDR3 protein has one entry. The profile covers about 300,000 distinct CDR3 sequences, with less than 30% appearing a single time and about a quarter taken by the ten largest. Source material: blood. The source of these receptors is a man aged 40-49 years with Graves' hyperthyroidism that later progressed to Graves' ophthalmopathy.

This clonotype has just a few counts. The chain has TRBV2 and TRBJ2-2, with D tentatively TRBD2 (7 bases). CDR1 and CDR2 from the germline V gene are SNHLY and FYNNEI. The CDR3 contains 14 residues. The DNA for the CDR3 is TGTGCTGGGGGGGCGGGAGTAAGGGCCGGGGAGCTGTTTTTT. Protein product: CAGGAGVRAGELFF.

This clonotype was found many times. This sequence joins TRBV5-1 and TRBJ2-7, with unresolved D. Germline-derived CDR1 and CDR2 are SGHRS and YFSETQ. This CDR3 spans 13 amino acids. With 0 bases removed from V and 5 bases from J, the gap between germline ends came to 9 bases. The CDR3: CASSLGLVHEQYF. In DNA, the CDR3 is TGCGCCAGCAGCTTGGGTTTAGTCCACGAGCAGTACTTC. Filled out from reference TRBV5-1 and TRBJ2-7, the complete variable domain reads KAGVTQTPRYLIKTRGQQVTLSCSPISGHRSVSWYQQTPGQGLQFLFEYFSETQRNKGNFPGRFSGRQFSNSRSEMNVSTLELGDSALYLCASSLGLVHEQYFGPGTRLTVT.

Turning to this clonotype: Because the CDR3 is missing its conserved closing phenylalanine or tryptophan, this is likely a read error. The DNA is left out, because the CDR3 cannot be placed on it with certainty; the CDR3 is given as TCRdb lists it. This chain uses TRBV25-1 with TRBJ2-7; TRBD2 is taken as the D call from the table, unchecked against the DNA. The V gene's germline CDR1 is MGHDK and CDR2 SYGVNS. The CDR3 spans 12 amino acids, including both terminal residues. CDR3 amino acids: CASSEPRPTTTG.

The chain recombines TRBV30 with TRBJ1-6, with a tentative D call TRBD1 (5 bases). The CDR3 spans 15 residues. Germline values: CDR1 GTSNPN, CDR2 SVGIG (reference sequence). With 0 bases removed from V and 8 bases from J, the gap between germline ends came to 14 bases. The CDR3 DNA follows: TGTGCCTGGAGTGTACATGTAGGGGCGGATTCACCCCTCCACTTT. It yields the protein CAWSVHVGADSPLHF.

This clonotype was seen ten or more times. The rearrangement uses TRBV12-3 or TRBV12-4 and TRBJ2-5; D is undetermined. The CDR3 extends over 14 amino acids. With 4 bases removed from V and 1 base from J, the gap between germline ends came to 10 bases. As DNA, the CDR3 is TGTGCCAGCAGTTCCCCGAGGTTCCAAGAGACCCAGTACTTC. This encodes CASSSPRFQETQYF.

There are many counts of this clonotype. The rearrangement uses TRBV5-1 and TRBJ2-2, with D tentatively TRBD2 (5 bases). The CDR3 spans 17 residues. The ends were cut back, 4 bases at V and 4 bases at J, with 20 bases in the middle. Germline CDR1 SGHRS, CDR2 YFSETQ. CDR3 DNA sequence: TGCGCCAGCAGCCCCTTTAGCGAGGTCCGAGGCACCGGGGAGCTGTTTTTT. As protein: CASSPFSEVRGTGELFF.

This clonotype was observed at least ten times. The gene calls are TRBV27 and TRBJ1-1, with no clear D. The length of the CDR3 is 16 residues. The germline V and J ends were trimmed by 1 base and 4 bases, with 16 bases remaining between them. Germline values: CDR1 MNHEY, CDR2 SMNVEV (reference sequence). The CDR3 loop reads CASSLWLSGFSTEAFF. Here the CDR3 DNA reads TGTGCCAGCAGTTTATGGCTCTCTGGCTTTAGCACTGAAGCTTTCTTT.